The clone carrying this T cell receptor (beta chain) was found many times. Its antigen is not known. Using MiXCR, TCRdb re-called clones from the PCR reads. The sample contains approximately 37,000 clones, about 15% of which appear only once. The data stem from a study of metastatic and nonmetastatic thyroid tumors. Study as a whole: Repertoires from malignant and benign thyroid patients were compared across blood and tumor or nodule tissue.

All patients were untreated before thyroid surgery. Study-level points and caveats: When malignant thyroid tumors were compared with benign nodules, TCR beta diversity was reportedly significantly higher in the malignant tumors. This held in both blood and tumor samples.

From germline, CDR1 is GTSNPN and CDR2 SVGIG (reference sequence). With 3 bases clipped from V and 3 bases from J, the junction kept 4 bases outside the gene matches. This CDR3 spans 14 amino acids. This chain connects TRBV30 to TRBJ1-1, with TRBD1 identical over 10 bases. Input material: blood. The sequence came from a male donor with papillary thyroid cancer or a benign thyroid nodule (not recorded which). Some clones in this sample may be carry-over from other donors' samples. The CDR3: CAWRTGGAHTEAFF. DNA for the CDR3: TGTGCCTGGAGGACAGGGGGCGCGCACACTGAAGCTTTCTTT.